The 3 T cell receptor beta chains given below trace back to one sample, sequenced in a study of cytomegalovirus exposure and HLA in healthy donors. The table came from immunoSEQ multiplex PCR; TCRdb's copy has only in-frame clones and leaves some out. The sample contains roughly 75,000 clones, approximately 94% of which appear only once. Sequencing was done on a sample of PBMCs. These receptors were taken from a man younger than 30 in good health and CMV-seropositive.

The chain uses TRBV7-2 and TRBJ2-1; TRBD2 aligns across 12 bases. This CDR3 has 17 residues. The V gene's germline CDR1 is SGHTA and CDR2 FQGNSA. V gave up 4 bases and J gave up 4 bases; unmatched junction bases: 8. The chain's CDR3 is CASSWKSGTSGYNEQFF. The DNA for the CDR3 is TGTGCCAGCAGCTGGAAAAGCGGGACTAGCGGGTACAATGAGCAGTTCTTC. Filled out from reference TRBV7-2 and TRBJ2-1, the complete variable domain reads GAGVSQSPSNKVTEKGKDVELRCDPISGHTALYWYRQSLGQGLEFLIYFQGNSAPDKSGLPSDRFSAERTGGSVSTLTIQRTQQEDSAVYLCASSWKSGTSGYNEQFFGPGTRLTVL.

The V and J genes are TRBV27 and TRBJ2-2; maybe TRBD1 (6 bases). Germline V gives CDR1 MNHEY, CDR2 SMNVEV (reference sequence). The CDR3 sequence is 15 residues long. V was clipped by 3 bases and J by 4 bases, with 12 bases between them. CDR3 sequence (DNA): TGTGCCAGCAGTTTTAGGCAGGGGTTCACCGGGGAGCTGTTTTTT. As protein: CASSFRQGFTGELFF.

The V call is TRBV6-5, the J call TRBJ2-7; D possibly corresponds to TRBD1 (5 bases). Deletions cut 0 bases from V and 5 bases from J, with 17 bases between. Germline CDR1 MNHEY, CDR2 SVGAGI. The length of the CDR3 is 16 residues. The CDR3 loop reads CASSYSGVVGPDEQYF. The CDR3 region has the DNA TGTGCCAGCAGTTACTCAGGGGTAGTGGGGCCCGACGAGCAGTACTTC.